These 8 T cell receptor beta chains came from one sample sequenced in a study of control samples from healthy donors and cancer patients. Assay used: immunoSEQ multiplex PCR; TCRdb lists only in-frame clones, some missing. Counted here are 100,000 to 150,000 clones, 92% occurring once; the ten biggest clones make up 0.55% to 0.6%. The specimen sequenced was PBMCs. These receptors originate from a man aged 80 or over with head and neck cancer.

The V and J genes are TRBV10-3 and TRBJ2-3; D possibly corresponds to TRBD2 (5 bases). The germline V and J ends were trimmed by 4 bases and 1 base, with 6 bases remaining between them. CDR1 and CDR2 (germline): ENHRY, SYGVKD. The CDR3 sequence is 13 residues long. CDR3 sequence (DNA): TGTGCCATCAGTGGTAGCGGCACAGATACGCAGTATTTT. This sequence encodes CAISGSGTDTQYF.

Here the CDR3 reads CASSLGAHYNEQFF. The CDR3 DNA follows: TGTGCCAGCAGTTTAGGGGCCCATTACAATGAGCAGTTCTTC. The chain recombines TRBV2 with TRBJ2-1; D is perhaps TRBD1 (5 bases). The germline gives CDR1 SNHLY, CDR2 FYNNEI. The CDR3 extends over 14 amino acids. The ends were cut back, 5 bases at V and 4 bases at J, with 12 bases in the middle.

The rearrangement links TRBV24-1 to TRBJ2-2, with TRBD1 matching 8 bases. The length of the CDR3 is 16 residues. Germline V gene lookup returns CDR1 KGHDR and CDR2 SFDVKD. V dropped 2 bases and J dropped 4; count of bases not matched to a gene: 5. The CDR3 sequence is CATSDSGQGSTGELFF. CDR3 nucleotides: TGTGCCACCAGTGATTCCGGACAGGGATCCACCGGGGAGCTGTTTTTT.

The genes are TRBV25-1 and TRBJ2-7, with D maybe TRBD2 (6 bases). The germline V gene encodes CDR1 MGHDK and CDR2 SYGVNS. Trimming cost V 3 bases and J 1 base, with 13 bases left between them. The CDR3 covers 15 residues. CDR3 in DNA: TGTGCCAGCAGTGAGTGGGGGGAGCGGTCCTACGAGCAGTACTTC. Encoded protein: CASSEWGERSYEQYF.

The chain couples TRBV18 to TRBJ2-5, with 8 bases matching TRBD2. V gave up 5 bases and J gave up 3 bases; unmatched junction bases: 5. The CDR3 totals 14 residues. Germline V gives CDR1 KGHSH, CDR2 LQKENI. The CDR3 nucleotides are TGTGCCAGCTCATCAGCGGGGGCGGAAGAGACCCAGTACTTC. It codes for CASSSAGAEETQYF.

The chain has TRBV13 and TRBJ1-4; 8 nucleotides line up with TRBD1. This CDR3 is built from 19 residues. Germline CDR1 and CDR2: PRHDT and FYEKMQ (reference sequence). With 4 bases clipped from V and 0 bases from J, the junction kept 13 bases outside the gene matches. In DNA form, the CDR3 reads TGTGCCAGCAGCTCGAGCACAGGACAGGGAATTGCAACTAATGAAAAACTGTTTTTT. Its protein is CASSSSTGQGIATNEKLFF.

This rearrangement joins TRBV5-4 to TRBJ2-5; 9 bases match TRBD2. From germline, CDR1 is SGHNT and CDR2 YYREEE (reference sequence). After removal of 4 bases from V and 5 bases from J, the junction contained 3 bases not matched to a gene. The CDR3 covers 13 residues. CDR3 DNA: TGTGCCAGCAGCAAGCTAGCGGGGGAGACCCAGTACTTC. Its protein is CASSKLAGETQYF.

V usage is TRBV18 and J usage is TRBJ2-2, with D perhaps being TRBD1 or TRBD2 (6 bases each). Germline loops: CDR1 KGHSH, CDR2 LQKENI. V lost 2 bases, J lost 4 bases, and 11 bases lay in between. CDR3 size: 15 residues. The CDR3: CASSPLQGGTGELFF. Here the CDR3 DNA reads TGTGCCAGCTCACCATTACAGGGAGGCACCGGGGAGCTGTTTTTT.